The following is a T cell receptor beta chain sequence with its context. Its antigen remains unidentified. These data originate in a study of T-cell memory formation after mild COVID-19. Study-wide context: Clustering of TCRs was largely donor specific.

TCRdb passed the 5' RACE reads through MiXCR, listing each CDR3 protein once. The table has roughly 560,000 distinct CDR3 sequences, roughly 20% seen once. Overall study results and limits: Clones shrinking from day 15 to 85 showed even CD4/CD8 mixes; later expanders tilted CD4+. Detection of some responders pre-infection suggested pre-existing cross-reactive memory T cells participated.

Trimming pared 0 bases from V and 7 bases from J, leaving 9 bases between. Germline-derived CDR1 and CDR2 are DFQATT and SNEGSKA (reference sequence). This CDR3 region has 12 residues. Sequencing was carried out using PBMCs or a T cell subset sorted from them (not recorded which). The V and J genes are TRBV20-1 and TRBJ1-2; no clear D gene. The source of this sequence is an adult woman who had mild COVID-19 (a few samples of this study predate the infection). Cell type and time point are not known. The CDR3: CSARDRLGGYTF. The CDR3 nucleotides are TGCAGTGCTAGAGATAGGCTGGGTGGCTACACCTTC.